This T cell receptor (beta chain) derives from a study of T cell repertoires in cytomegalovirus infection. General observations from the study: The cumulative frequency of public TCR beta families distinguished individuals who carried CMV together with the relevant HLA. Predominance within the ex vivo response was attributable to HLA-C-restricted CMV-specific TCR beta clonotypes.

Trimming cost V 0 bases and J 10 bases, with 13 bases left between them. The germline CDR1 and CDR2 sequences are SGHTA and FQGNSA. The CDR3 is 14 amino acids. This clonotype appeared many times. Its antigen is not identified. Via MiXCR, TCRdb re-called the reads, giving one row per CDR3 protein. The table has nearly 650,000 distinct CDR3 sequences, less than 25% seen once. This clonotype originated in a human donor in good health (CMV status not recorded). Some clones in this sample may be carry-over from other donors' samples. The V and J genes are TRBV7-2 and TRBJ2-1, with D maybe TRBD2 (7 bases). The sequenced material came from CD8+ T cells from PBMCs. DNA of the CDR3: TGTGCCAGCAGCTTAGCGGGGGGGCTCCAAGAGCAGTTCTTC. Protein sequence: CASSLAGGLQEQFF. Looking up the rest from reference TRBV7-2 and TRBJ2-1 gives the full variable domain: GAGVSQSPSNKVTEKGKDVELRCDPISGHTALYWYRQSLGQGLEFLIYFQGNSAPDKSGLPSDRFSAERTGGSVSTLTIQRTQQEDSAVYLCASSLAGGLQEQFFGPGTRLTVL.